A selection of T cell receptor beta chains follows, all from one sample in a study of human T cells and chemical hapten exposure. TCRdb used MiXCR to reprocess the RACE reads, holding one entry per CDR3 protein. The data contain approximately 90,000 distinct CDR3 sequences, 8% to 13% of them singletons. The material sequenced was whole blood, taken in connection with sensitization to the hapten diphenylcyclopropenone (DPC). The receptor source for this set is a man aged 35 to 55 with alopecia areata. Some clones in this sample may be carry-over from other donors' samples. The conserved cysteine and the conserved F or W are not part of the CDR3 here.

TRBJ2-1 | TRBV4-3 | ASSLGQGTTNEQF
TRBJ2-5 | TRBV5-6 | ASSLVRGSQETQY
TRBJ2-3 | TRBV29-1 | SVTSGRPDTQY
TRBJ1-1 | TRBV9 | ASSVVLDTEAF
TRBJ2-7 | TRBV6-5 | ASGRDRVGDEQY
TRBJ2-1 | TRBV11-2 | ASSLGSRDHQ
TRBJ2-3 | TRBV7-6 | ASSRRQGQSSDTQY
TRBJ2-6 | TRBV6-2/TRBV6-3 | ASSSWTGSGANVLT
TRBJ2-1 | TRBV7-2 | ASSPLVGFEQF
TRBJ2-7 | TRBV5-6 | ASSLVGGAAYEQY
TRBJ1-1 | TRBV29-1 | SVAQGGGNTEAF
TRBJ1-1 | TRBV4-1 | ASSQVVRNNTEAF
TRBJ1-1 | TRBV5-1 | ASSAMNSGTGGANTEAF
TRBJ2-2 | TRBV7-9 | ALEQGASGELF
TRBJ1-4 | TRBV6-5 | ASSLRPGRSGATNEKLF
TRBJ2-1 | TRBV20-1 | SAAGGRASSDNEQF
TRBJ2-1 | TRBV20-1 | SAPGTSGRASYNEQF
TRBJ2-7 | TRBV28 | ASSSPKGSGYEQY
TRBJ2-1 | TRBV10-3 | AISETSGKGNEQF
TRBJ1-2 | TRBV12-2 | ASRLVGVVGRRNYGYT
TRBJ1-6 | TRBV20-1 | SASREGSPLH
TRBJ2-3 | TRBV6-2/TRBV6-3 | ASSYAVHRLFAAQY
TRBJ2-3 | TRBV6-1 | ASSEADAADTQY
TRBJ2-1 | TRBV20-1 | SASPSRATYNEQF
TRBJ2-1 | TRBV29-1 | SVPGLAANNEQF
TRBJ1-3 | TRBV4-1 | ASSQVGLTNSGNTIY
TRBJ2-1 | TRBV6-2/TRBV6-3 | ASSYPTGTSGSREQF
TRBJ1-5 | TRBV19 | ASSIGTGTNQPQH
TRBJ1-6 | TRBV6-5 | ASSHRRGDSPLH
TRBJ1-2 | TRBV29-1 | SVGGQGRGYT
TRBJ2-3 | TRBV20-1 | SARGLAGGPGTQY
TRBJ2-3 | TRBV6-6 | ARDESSMFFTDTQY
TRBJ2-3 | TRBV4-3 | ASSQGVSGRIGDTQY